The 23 T cell receptor beta chains given below trace back to one sample, sequenced in a study of blood T cell repertoires in COVID-19. Sequenced by immunoSEQ multiplex PCR; TCRdb stores in-frame clones only, minus some. Here the sample spans roughly 77,000 clones, about 87% being singletons. Sequences were obtained from peripheral blood. All receptors come from a woman older than 75 with active COVID-19.

The V gene is TRBV7-9, the J gene TRBJ2-1, with 11 positions matching TRBD1. V lost 5 bases, J lost 5 bases, and 5 bases stayed unmatched. The CDR3 sequence is 15 residues long. CDR1 is SEHNR, CDR2 FQNEAQ, per germline (reference sequence). CDR3 protein: CASSRTGGWDNEQFF. CDR3 DNA sequence: TGTGCCAGCAGCCGGACAGGGGGCTGGGACAATGAGCAGTTCTTC.

V gene TRBV6-4 combines with J gene TRBJ1-2; D is unresolved. Germline assignment: CDR1 MRHNA and CDR2 SNTAGT. V gave up 0 bases and J gave up 7 bases, with 15 bases separating them. CDR3 length: 15 amino acids. The CDR3 sequence is CASSDSAGRNGGYTF. The CDR3 DNA follows: TGTGCCAGCAGTGACTCGGCGGGAAGGAACGGTGGCTACACCTTC.

The CDR3 DNA sequence: TGTGCCAGCAGCACTTCGGGACTAGCATCCTACGAGCAGTACTTC. This sequence encodes CASSTSGLASYEQYF. This chain joins TRBV7-2 and TRBJ2-7; 9 nucleotides align to TRBD2. V trimming: 5 bases; J trimming: 1 base; junction bases outside the gene matches: 6. The length of the CDR3 is 15 residues. CDR1 is SGHTA, CDR2 FQGNSA, per germline.

This chain joins TRBV19 and TRBJ1-2; perhaps TRBD1 as D (5 bases). V gave up 7 bases and J gave up 0 bases, with 12 bases separating them. CDR1 LNHDA and CDR2 SQIVND come from the germline V gene (reference sequence). The CDR3 runs 14 residues. The CDR3 nucleotides read TGTGCCAGTACCAAGGGGTTGGCTAACTATGGCTACACCTTC. It specifies CASTKGLANYGYTF.

This chain connects TRBV7-8 to TRBJ2-7; no reliable D call. The CDR3 totals 12 residues. V shed 5 bases and J shed 3 bases, with 8 bases lying between them. The germline V gene has CDR1 SGHVS and CDR2 FQNEAQ. Here the CDR3 reads CASSPLFYEQYF. CDR3 DNA sequence: TGTGCCAGCAGCCCACTCTTCTACGAGCAGTACTTC.

The V gene is TRBV5-1, the J gene TRBJ2-1; the match to TRBD2 covers 12 bases. CDR1 and CDR2 (germline): SGHRS, YFSETQ. This CDR3 region has 15 residues. The V and J ends lost 0 bases and 10 bases, in that order; junction bases with no gene match: 5. The CDR3 spells CASSLGLAGGLEQFF. In DNA form, the CDR3 reads TGCGCCAGCAGCTTGGGGCTAGCGGGAGGGCTCGAGCAGTTCTTC.

The chain combines TRBV10-3 with TRBJ1-2; weak D call: TRBD1 (5 bases). From germline, CDR1 is ENHRY and CDR2 SYGVKD. Trimming cost V 0 bases and J 3 bases, with 5 bases left between them. The CDR3 consists of 13 residues. The CDR3 DNA reads TGTGCCATCAGTGAGTCGACAGACTATGGCTACACCTTC. It yields the protein CAISESTDYGYTF.

The chain uses TRBV9 and TRBJ2-5; possible D gene TRBD2, 6 bases. V was trimmed by 2 bases and J by 1 base, leaving 15 bases between them. Germline V lookup: CDR1 SGDLS, CDR2 YYNGEE. This CDR3 has 16 residues. For the CDR3, the DNA is TGTGCCAGCAGCGTGTCCGGGGGAATAACCCAAGAGACCCAGTACTTC. It codes for CASSVSGGITQETQYF.

The chain is built from TRBV28 and TRBJ1-2, with 9 nucleotides matching TRBD1. Germline V gene data show CDR1 as MDHEN and CDR2 as SYDVKM. J was trimmed by 5 bases and V by 1 base; bases with no gene match: 8. This CDR3 has 16 residues. The CDR3 loop is CASSLFRDRAGYGYTF. In DNA, the CDR3 is TGTGCCAGCAGTTTATTCCGGGACAGGGCTGGGTATGGCTACACCTTC.

The rearrangement links TRBV28 to TRBJ1-2; no firm D call. Germline V gene lookup returns CDR1 MDHEN and CDR2 SYDVKM. This CDR3 is built from 14 residues. Trimming pared 7 bases from V and 8 bases from J, leaving 20 bases between. The CDR3 reads CASTPFELLRGYTF. The CDR3 bases are TGTGCCAGCACCCCTTTCGAGCTCCTAAGAGGCTACACCTTC.

This chain joins TRBV7-2 and TRBJ1-5, with 8 bases fitting TRBD1. The CDR3 length is 16 residues. Germline lookup yields CDR1 SGHTA and CDR2 FQGNSA. V lost 2 bases and J lost 3; bases outside the gene matches: 6. CDR3 amino acids: CASSLHAGGNNQPQHF. Written as DNA, the CDR3 is TGTGCCAGCAGCTTACATGCAGGGGGCAACAATCAGCCCCAGCATTTT.

This clone has just one count. J is TRBJ1-1 and V is TRBV5-4, with 7 bases matching TRBD1. The CDR3 is 16 residues long. Per germline, CDR1 SGHNT and CDR2 YYREEE (reference sequence). J lost 0 bases, V lost 4 bases, and 9 bases had no gene match. CDR3 nucleotide sequence: TGTGCCAGCAGCGACGACAGGGTTGGAATGAACACTGAAGCTTTCTTT. Translated, it gives CASSDDRVGMNTEAFF.

The CDR3 protein is CASSVGGSGMADTQYF. The DNA for the CDR3 is TGTGCCAGCAGCGTAGGAGGTAGCGGGATGGCAGATACGCAGTATTTT. This chain connects TRBV9 to TRBJ2-3, with 8 bases lining up with TRBD2. Looked up from germline, CDR1 is SGDLS and CDR2 is YYNGEE. Losses at the gene ends were 0 bases for V and 4 bases for J; bases not matched to a gene: 7. The CDR3 is 16 residues long.

CDR3 bases: TGTGCCAGCAGTTTTAGTACCCGGGACAGACGACTGGGTTACAATGAGCAGTTCTTC. This gives the protein CASSFSTRDRRLGYNEQFF. This chain connects TRBV28 to TRBJ2-1; 7 nucleotides agree with TRBD1. Looked up from germline, CDR1 is MDHEN and CDR2 is SYDVKM. V trimming: 3 bases; J trimming: 4 bases; junction bases outside the gene matches: 18. The CDR3 loop spans 19 amino acids.

In its sample, this clone was seen a few times. The chain has TRBV5-6 and TRBJ2-3, with D possibly being TRBD2 (6 bases). The CDR3 consists of 19 residues. Trimming cost V 2 bases and J 2 bases, with 24 bases left between them. Germline-derived CDR1 and CDR2 are SGHDT and YYEEEE. The CDR3 DNA is TGTGCCAGCAGCTTTTCCCGGGAGTCGGCCCCGATATTCACAGATACGCAGTATTTT. This codes for CASSFSRESAPIFTDTQYF.

This chain joins TRBV9 and TRBJ2-1; 10 bases align to TRBD2. Germline CDR1 SGDLS, CDR2 YYNGEE. The CDR3 contains 15 residues. V was clipped by 3 bases and J by 0 bases; unmatched bases: 0. The CDR3 coding sequence is TGTGCCAGCAGCGCTAGCGGGAGCTCCTACAATGAGCAGTTCTTC. As protein: CASSASGSSYNEQFF. The full variable domain, completed using reference TRBV9 and TRBJ2-1, is DSGVTQTPKHLITATGQRVTLRCSPRSGDLSVYWYQQSLDQGLQFLIQYYNGEERAKGNILERFSAQQFPDLHSELNLSSLELGDSALYFCASSASGSSYNEQFFGPGTRLTVL.

The V call is TRBV11-1, the J call TRBJ2-7; 10 nucleotides line up with TRBD1. The J segment lost 2 bases and the V segment lost 5 bases, leaving 6 bases of the junction unmatched. Germline lookup yields CDR1 SGHAT and CDR2 FQDESV (reference sequence). There are 15 residues in the CDR3. The CDR3 spells CASSPTGGSPYEQYF. CDR3 coding DNA: TGTGCCAGCAGCCCGACAGGGGGCTCTCCCTACGAGCAGTACTTC.

The chain is built from TRBV19 and TRBJ2-2, with unresolved D. Trimming pared 4 bases from V and 5 bases from J, leaving 5 bases between. The CDR3 contains 12 residues. CDR1 and CDR2 from the germline V gene are LNHDA and SQIVND (reference sequence). The CDR3, as DNA: TGTGCCAGTAGTACGAGTACCGGGGAGCTGTTTTTT. This translates into CASSTSTGELFF.

This rearrangement joins TRBV15 to TRBJ2-3; TRBD1 aligns across 8 bases. The V and J ends lost 6 bases and 4 bases, in that order; junction bases with no gene match: 6. CDR3 size: 14 residues. Germline CDR1 reads LNHNV; CDR2 reads YYDKDF (reference sequence). CDR3 coding DNA: TGTGCCACCAGTCTTGGACAGGGATCAGATACGCAGTATTTT. This sequence encodes CATSLGQGSDTQYF. Full variable domain (remainder filled in from reference TRBV15 and TRBJ2-3): DAMVIQNPRYQVTQFGKPVTLSCSQTLNHNVMYWYQQKSSQAPKLLFHYYDKDFNNEADTPDNFQSRRPNTSFCFLDIRSPGLGDTAMYLCATSLGQGSDTQYFGPGTRLTVL.

In this sample, this clone turned up once. The chain links TRBV27 to TRBJ2-2; unclear D gene. Germline CDR1 and CDR2: MNHEY and SMNVEV (reference sequence). Trimming took off 0 bases at V and 7 bases at J, with 9 bases between the two ends. This CDR3 has 14 amino acids. This chain's CDR3 is CASSLSRIGGELFF. The CDR3 DNA is TGTGCCAGCAGTTTATCGCGTATCGGCGGGGAGCTGTTTTTT.

The chain combines TRBV2 with TRBJ2-3; D perhaps matches TRBD1 (5 bases). CDR1 and CDR2 (germline): SNHLY, FYNNEI. V lost 10 bases and J lost 6, with 14 bases in between. The CDR3 covers 12 residues. CDR3 loop: CANEVRVDTQYF. The CDR3 region has the DNA TGTGCCAACGAAGTCAGGGTGGATACGCAGTATTTT.

V is TRBV5-6 and J is TRBJ2-5; the D is unclear. V shed 5 bases and J shed 4 bases, with 15 bases lying between them. The germline CDR1 and CDR2 sequences are SGHDT and YYEEEE. This CDR3 region has 14 residues. CDR3 residues: CASSSPSASETQYF. The CDR3 DNA sequence: TGTGCCAGCAGTTCGCCTTCCGCGTCAGAGACCCAGTACTTC.

This clone was counted a single time. Written as DNA, the CDR3 is TGTGCCATCAAGCCCGGGACAGGGGTCTACGAGCAGTACTTC. Translated: CAIKPGTGVYEQYF. The V call is TRBV10-3, the J call TRBJ2-7, with 10 bases aligning to TRBD1. The CDR3 runs 14 residues. The germline CDR1 and CDR2 sequences are ENHRY and SYGVKD. Germline trimming cut 7 bases from V and 3 bases from J; bases unmatched to any gene: 6.